What follows are 30 T cell receptor beta chains derived from one specimen sequenced in a study of identical twins. TCRdb re-called the 5' RACE reads with MiXCR, one entry per CDR3 protein. The sample has hundreds of thousands of distinct CDR3 sequences; 10% to 15% are singletons. This same sample was also taken into another study, of yellow fever vaccine responses in identical twins.

Specimen: CD8+ T cells sorted from blood. These receptors were taken from a woman under 30 in good health.

This clonotype was observed at least ten times. The CDR3 is CASSFGTRATETQYF. The CDR3 DNA reads TGTGCCAGCAGTTTTGGGACTAGGGCAACAGAGACCCAGTACTTC. The chain links TRBV12-3 or TRBV12-4 to TRBJ2-5; 8 bases are shared with TRBD2. Losses at the gene ends were 3 bases for V and 4 bases for J; bases not matched to a gene: 7. The CDR3 contains 15 residues.

This clonotype was recorded a few times. The V call is TRBV6-1, the J call TRBJ2-7; D might be TRBD2 (6 bases). Trimming stripped 0 bases from V and 3 bases from J, with 12 bases between. In germline, CDR1 is MNHNS, CDR2 SASEGT. The CDR3 runs to 15 residues. This CDR3 reads CASSEAGLAHYEQYF. The CDR3 DNA reads TGTGCCAGCAGTGAAGCAGGGCTAGCGCACTACGAGCAGTACTTC.

This rearrangement joins TRBV5-1 to TRBJ2-5; D possibly corresponds to TRBD1 (5 bases). Germline values: CDR1 SGHRS, CDR2 YFSETQ. V lost 4 bases and J 3 bases, leaving 10 bases between the germline ends. The CDR3 totals 13 residues. The CDR3 region has the DNA TGCGCCAGCAGCCGCAGACAGAAAGAGACCCAGTACTTC. Protein: CASSRRQKETQYF. The variable domain in full, with the rest retrieved from reference TRBV5-1 and TRBJ2-5, is KAGVTQTPRYLIKTRGQQVTLSCSPISGHRSVSWYQQTPGQGLQFLFEYFSETQRNKGNFPGRFSGRQFSNSRSEMNVSTLELGDSALYLCASSRRQKETQYFGPGTRLLVL.

The V and J genes are TRBV7-2 and TRBJ2-5; possibly TRBD1 or TRBD2 for D (5 bases each). V lost 1 base, J lost 5 bases, and 14 bases lay in between. CDR1 and CDR2 from the germline V gene are SGHTA and FQGNSA. This CDR3 contains 15 residues. The CDR3 reads CASSLESAEGETQYF. DNA for the CDR3: TGTGCCAGCAGCTTAGAATCGGCAGAGGGGGAGACCCAGTACTTC.

This clonotype occurred a few times. This sequence joins TRBV27 and TRBJ1-2, with a possible D match to TRBD1 (6 bases). Trimming took off 5 bases at V and 8 bases at J, with 12 bases between the two ends. The CDR3 has 12 residues. Looked up from germline, CDR1 is MNHEY and CDR2 is SMNVEV (reference sequence). The CDR3 is CASSRGGGGYTF. In DNA form, the CDR3 reads TGTGCCAGCAGTAGAGGGGGAGGCGGCTACACCTTC.

In its sample, this clonotype was seen a few times. The chain links TRBV7-9 to TRBJ2-1, with 10 bases aligning to TRBD1. V was pared by 5 bases and J by 8 bases, with 9 bases of the junction left unmatched. Germline values: CDR1 SEHNR, CDR2 FQNEAQ (reference sequence). There are 15 residues in the CDR3. DNA of the CDR3: TGTGCCAGCAGCCAGACCGGGACAGGGGTATATGAGCAGTTCTTC. This gives the protein CASSQTGTGVYEQFF.

Many counts were recorded for this clonotype. The chain links TRBV5-1 to TRBJ2-3; 11 positions agree with TRBD2. V was pared by 1 base and J by 0 bases, with 1 base of the junction left unmatched. Germline V gene data show CDR1 as SGHRS and CDR2 as YFSETQ. The CDR3 length is 16 residues. The DNA of the CDR3 is TGCGCCAGCAGCTTGCGACTAGCGGGGAGCACAGATACGCAGTATTTT. Encoded protein: CASSLRLAGSTDTQYF.

The J gene is TRBJ2-1, the V gene TRBV4-1; maybe TRBD1 (5 bases). The V gene lost 1 base and the J gene lost 0 bases, with 10 bases spanning the gap. Germline V gene lookup returns CDR1 MGHRA and CDR2 YSYEKL. CDR3 length equals 16 residues. The CDR3: CASSQGGRSSYNEQFF. CDR3 bases: TGCGCCAGCAGCCAAGGGGGCCGTAGCTCCTACAATGAGCAGTTCTTC.

As to this clonotype: This may arise from a read error, as a much more abundant clone is one base away. The rearrangement links TRBV7-9 to TRBJ2-1; 9 bases fit TRBD2. CDR1 and CDR2 from the germline V gene are SEHNR and FQNEAQ (reference sequence). The CDR3 covers 15 residues. CDR3 loop: CASSLASGSRDEQLF. For the CDR3, the DNA is TGTGCCAGCAGCTTAGCTAGCGGGAGTCGGGATGAGCAGCTCTTC.

The chain couples TRBV28 to TRBJ2-7; TRBD1 agrees at 8 bases. V was pared by 6 bases and J by 7 bases, with 23 bases of the junction left unmatched. The CDR3 has 18 amino acids. CDR1 and CDR2 from the germline V gene are MDHEN and SYDVKM. CDR3 region: CASSSELNRDRHFREQYF. In nucleotides, the CDR3 is TGTGCCAGCAGCTCCGAACTAAACCGGGACAGGCATTTCAGGGAGCAGTACTTC.

This chain links TRBV10-2 with TRBJ1-1; no clear D gene. CDR1 is WSHSY and CDR2 is SAAADI in the germline V gene. The CDR3 totals 13 residues. V gave up 5 bases and J gave up 4 bases, with 11 bases separating them. The CDR3: CASSLDFRTEAFF. The CDR3 DNA reads as TGCGCCAGCAGTCTGGACTTTCGCACTGAAGCTTTCTTT.

The sample holds a few counts of this clonotype. The V and J genes are TRBV12-3 or TRBV12-4 and TRBJ2-7, with D perhaps matching TRBD1 or TRBD2 (5 bases each). Trimming took off 3 bases at V and 5 bases at J, with 23 bases between the two ends. CDR3 length: 17 amino acids. The CDR3 region has the DNA TGTGCCAGCAGTTTCGTGATTCGACTACAGGACCCTAACGAGCAGTACTTC. Protein sequence: CASSFVIRLQDPNEQYF.

The chain has TRBV20-1 and TRBJ2-7, with D hard to call. Germline V gene sequence: CDR1 DFQATT, CDR2 SNEGSKA (reference sequence). The CDR3 has 12 amino acids. V lost 3 bases and J lost 6, with 12 bases in between. CDR3 in amino acids: CSASIARSEQYV. The CDR3 coding sequence is TGCAGTGCTAGTATCGCGAGAAGCGAGCAGTACGTC.

The sample holds many counts of this clonotype. This chain connects TRBV24-1 to TRBJ2-1; 7 bases agree with TRBD1. Germline loops: CDR1 KGHDR, CDR2 SFDVKD. CDR3 length equals 14 residues. J lost 7 bases, V lost 4 bases, and 6 bases had no gene match. This CDR3 is CATSDPDRVNEQFF. CDR3 DNA: TGTGCCACCAGTGACCCCGACAGGGTAAATGAGCAGTTCTTC.

In its sample, this clonotype was seen a few times. CDR3 region: CASSLAHRTGELFF. CDR3 DNA sequence: TGTGCCAGCAGCTTGGCGCACCGCACCGGGGAGCTGTTTTTT. The chain joins TRBV7-9 to TRBJ2-2; D remains ambiguous. Germline lookup yields CDR1 SEHNR and CDR2 FQNEAQ (reference sequence). Trimming took off 3 bases at V and 4 bases at J, with 9 bases between the two ends. This CDR3 is 14 amino acids long.

This clonotype was detected only a few times. The chain carries TRBV20-1 and TRBJ2-7; 7 bases map to TRBD2. The germline gives CDR1 DFQATT, CDR2 SNEGSKA (reference sequence). The CDR3 contains 14 residues. V trimming: 6 bases; J trimming: 4 bases; junction bases outside the gene matches: 12. In nucleotides, the CDR3 is TGCAGTGCACCGATGGGCGGGAGTGGTTACGAGCAGTACTTC. Translated: CSAPMGGSGYEQYF.

The CDR3 here is CASSWKGESSTEAFF. Here the CDR3 DNA reads TGCGCCAGCAGCTGGAAAGGGGAGTCGAGCACTGAAGCTTTCTTT. The V gene is TRBV5-1, the J gene TRBJ1-1; D might be TRBD1 (5 bases). This CDR3 is 15 amino acids long. CDR1 and CDR2 (germline): SGHRS, YFSETQ. Trimming took off 3 bases at V and 4 bases at J, with 16 bases between the two ends.

Notes on this clonotype: This may be a read error: a much more frequent sequence differs by one nucleotide. The DNA of the CDR3 is TGTGCCAGCAGTTACAGCTGGGGGGACATAGATACGCAGTATTTT. It yields the protein CASSYSWGDIDTQYF. J is TRBJ2-3 and V is TRBV6-5; D might be TRBD1 or TRBD2, each matching 6 bases. Between the trimmed V and J ends, which lost 2 bases and 5 bases, there was a span of 14 bases. The CDR3 length is 15 residues. Per the germline V gene, CDR1 is MNHEY and CDR2 is SVGAGI.

This sequence joins TRBV28 and TRBJ2-2; D ambiguous. Germline CDR1 MDHEN, CDR2 SYDVKM. The CDR3 loop spans 16 amino acids. V shed 3 bases and J shed 5 bases, with 16 bases lying between them. The CDR3 loop reads CASSFDSQSWTGELFF. In nucleotides, the CDR3 is TGTGCCAGCAGTTTTGACTCCCAAAGTTGGACCGGGGAGCTGTTTTTT.

The chain joins TRBV7-2 to TRBJ2-5; 8 bases map to TRBD2. With V trimmed by 4 bases and J by 4 bases, 5 bases remained unmatched. This CDR3 comprises 14 residues. The V gene's germline CDR1 is SGHTA and CDR2 FQGNSA. CDR3 region: CASSSVGGGETQYF. CDR3 bases: TGTGCCAGCAGCTCCGTCGGGGGGGGAGAGACCCAGTACTTC.

This clonotype was counted between two and nine times. The rearrangement uses TRBV13 and TRBJ2-5; 7 nucleotides align to TRBD1. V was clipped by 5 bases and J by 5 bases; unmatched bases: 8. The CDR3 loop spans 14 amino acids. Germline-derived CDR1 and CDR2 are PRHDT and FYEKMQ (reference sequence). CDR3: CASSPNRGRETQYF. The CDR3, as DNA: TGTGCCAGCAGCCCCAACAGGGGTAGGGAGACCCAGTACTTC.

There are a few counts of this clonotype. The chain recombines TRBV5-1 with TRBJ2-5; D unclear. This CDR3 comprises 14 residues. V was clipped by 4 bases and J by 5 bases, with 15 bases between them. Germline V gene lookup returns CDR1 SGHRS and CDR2 YFSETQ. The CDR3 loop reads CASSLDDAGETQYF. In DNA, the CDR3 is TGCGCCAGCAGCCTGGACGACGCCGGCGAGACCCAGTACTTC.

This rearrangement joins TRBV25-1 to TRBJ2-6; D is undetermined. CDR3 length: 10 amino acids. In germline, CDR1 is MGHDK, CDR2 SYGVNS. The ends were cut back, 8 bases at V and 4 bases at J, with 0 bases in the middle. The CDR3 DNA is TGTGCCAGCGGGGCCAACGTCCTGACTTTC. This gives the protein CASGANVLTF.

The genes are TRBV2 and TRBJ2-1; D is unclear. CDR1 SNHLY and CDR2 FYNNEI come from the germline V gene. Deletions cut 0 bases from V and 6 bases from J, with 9 bases between. The CDR3 length is 14 residues. CDR3 nucleotides: TGTGCCAGCAGTGAAGCGGTGGTTGGCAATGAGCAGTTCTTC. Amino acids: CASSEAVVGNEQFF.

The V call is TRBV28, the J call TRBJ2-3; TRBD2 agrees at 13 bases. Unmatched junction bases numbered 18, after V lost 6 bases and J lost 3 bases. This CDR3 contains 20 residues. CDR1 and CDR2 (germline): MDHEN, SYDVKM. DNA for the CDR3: TGTGCCAGCAGCCCTTGGGAGCCGAGGACTAGCGGGAGTGAAACAGATACGCAGTATTTT. This encodes CASSPWEPRTSGSETDTQYF.

In this sample, this clonotype turned up a few times. The V gene is TRBV3-1, the J gene TRBJ2-1; tentatively, D is TRBD1 or TRBD2 (5 bases each). CDR1 is LGHDT, CDR2 YNNKEL, per germline (reference sequence). Between the trimmed V and J ends, which lost 4 bases and 7 bases, there was a span of 14 bases. The CDR3 is 14 residues long. The CDR3 spells CASSRGYLDNEQFF. The DNA for the CDR3 is TGTGCCAGCAGCCGGGGGTACCTAGATAATGAGCAGTTCTTC.

The sample holds many counts of this clonotype. V gene TRBV12-3 or TRBV12-4 combines with J gene TRBJ2-7; TRBD1 matches at 8 bases. CDR3 length: 14 residues. V lost 5 bases, J lost 3 bases, and 6 bases stayed unmatched. The CDR3 reads CASSLGQAHYEQYV. CDR3 nucleotide sequence: TGTGCCAGCAGTCTGGGACAGGCCCACTACGAGCAGTACGTC.

This clonotype was seen many times. The chain has TRBV24-1 and TRBJ2-2; D may be TRBD1 (5 bases). The CDR3 contains 18 residues. CDR1 KGHDR and CDR2 SFDVKD come from the germline V gene. V shed 1 base and J shed 0 bases, with 14 bases lying between them. CDR3 nucleotides: TGTGCCACCAGTGATTTAGGGGCCCAGGCGACGAACACCGGGGAGCTGTTTTTT. Translating gives CATSDLGAQATNTGELFF.

CDR3 sequence: CSASTGTSGFYEQYF. The DNA for the CDR3 is TGCAGTGCTTCCACCGGGACTAGCGGGTTCTACGAGCAGTACTTC. The J gene is TRBJ2-7, the V gene TRBV20-1, with 12 bases fitting TRBD2. V shed 5 bases, J shed 3 bases, and the junction held 8 bases outside the gene matches. Germline V gene data show CDR1 as DFQATT and CDR2 as SNEGSKA (reference sequence). This CDR3 comprises 15 residues.

This clonotype occurred many times. The V call is TRBV12-3 or TRBV12-4, the J call TRBJ2-3; maybe TRBD2 (6 bases). The CDR3 loop spans 15 amino acids. V was trimmed by 2 bases and J by 0 bases, leaving 9 bases between them. CDR3 region: CASSLPGLSTDTQYF. In nucleotides, the CDR3 is TGTGCCAGCAGTTTACCGGGACTCAGCACAGATACGCAGTATTTT.